The rows below give T cell receptor beta chains drawn from one sample of a study of OX40 agonist ivuxolimab in advanced cancers. Only in-frame clones appear in the TCRdb table, and some are missing; sequencing was by immunoSEQ multiplex PCR. There are 20,000 or so clones in the sample; roughly four fifths occur only once, and approximately 3.1% lies in the top ten. Sequencing was performed on CD4+ or CD8+ T cells sorted from blood, taken in a trial of the OX40 agonist ivuxolimab. The receptors derive from an adult with an advanced solid tumor such as melanoma, head and neck, liver or kidney cancer. Each CDR3 is given with its conserved first and last residue. Each record gives: CDR3 protein, CDR3 DNA, J gene, CDR3 length, V gene, clone size, D gene. D genes are given only for firm matches. Part of the rows lack a size; the others show once, few, many or a class for expanded clones.

cdr3_aa: CASSFSGTGGYTF; cdr3_nt: TGTGCCAGCAGTTTCTCAGGCACGGGGGGCTACACCTTC; j_call: TRBJ1-2; cdr3_length: 13; v_call: TRBV27; clone_size: medium-sized; d_call: .
cdr3_aa: CASSLSVGRMNQPQHF; cdr3_nt: TGTGCCAGCAGTTTATCAGTCGGACGCATGAATCAGCCCCAGCATTTT; j_call: TRBJ1-5; cdr3_length: 16; v_call: TRBV28; clone_size: .; d_call: .
cdr3_aa: CASSQEAARDYNEQFF; cdr3_nt: TGTGCCAGCAGCCAAGAGGCAGCCCGAGACTACAATGAGCAGTTCTTC; j_call: TRBJ2-1; cdr3_length: 16; v_call: TRBV14; clone_size: .; d_call: .
cdr3_aa: CASREGTAKTGELFF; cdr3_nt: TGTGCCAGCAGGGAAGGGACCGCGAAGACCGGGGAGCTGTTTTTT; j_call: TRBJ2-2; cdr3_length: 15; v_call: TRBV13; clone_size: .; d_call: .
cdr3_aa: CASGRASQPQHF; cdr3_nt: TGTGCCAGCGGGAGGGCCTCTCAGCCCCAGCATTTT; j_call: TRBJ1-5; cdr3_length: 12; v_call: TRBV28; clone_size: once; d_call: .
cdr3_aa: CASRTGTRLTDTQYF; cdr3_nt: TGTGCCAGCAGAACCGGGACTAGACTCACAGATACGCAGTATTTT; j_call: TRBJ2-3; cdr3_length: 15; v_call: TRBV7-2; clone_size: .; d_call: TRBD2
cdr3_aa: CASSYSSGGRDYEQYF; cdr3_nt: TGTGCCAGCAGTTACTCGAGTGGCGGGAGGGACTACGAGCAGTACTTC; j_call: TRBJ2-7; cdr3_length: 16; v_call: TRBV6-6; clone_size: .; d_call: TRBD2
cdr3_aa: CASSLAFKAGNTIYF; cdr3_nt: TGTGCCAGCAGCTTAGCCTTTAAAGCGGGAAACACCATATATTTT; j_call: TRBJ1-3; cdr3_length: 15; v_call: TRBV7-2; clone_size: .; d_call: .
cdr3_aa: CASSYHRQATEAFF; cdr3_nt: TGTGCCAGCAGCTATCATCGACAGGCTACTGAAGCTTTCTTT; j_call: TRBJ1-1; cdr3_length: 14; v_call: TRBV7-2; clone_size: .; d_call: .
cdr3_aa: CASSLQAGYEQYF; cdr3_nt: TGTGCCAGCAGCTTACAGGCAGGCTACGAGCAGTACTTC; j_call: TRBJ2-7; cdr3_length: 13; v_call: TRBV7-6; clone_size: .; d_call: .
cdr3_aa: CASSPTGADYEQYF; cdr3_nt: TGTGCCAGCTCACCGACAGGGGCAGACTACGAGCAGTACTTC; j_call: TRBJ2-7; cdr3_length: 14; v_call: TRBV18; clone_size: once; d_call: TRBD1
cdr3_aa: CAWSVGSGLYEKLFF; cdr3_nt: TGTGCCTGGAGTGTCGGGTCAGGGCTTTATGAAAAACTGTTTTTT; j_call: TRBJ1-4; cdr3_length: 15; v_call: TRBV30; clone_size: .; d_call: .
cdr3_aa: CASSLTPGGETQYF; cdr3_nt: TGCGCCAGCAGCCTGACCCCGGGAGGAGAGACCCAGTACTTC; j_call: TRBJ2-5; cdr3_length: 14; v_call: TRBV10-2; clone_size: few; d_call: TRBD2
cdr3_aa: CASSHGSGEQYF; cdr3_nt: TGTGCCAGCAGCCACGGGTCGGGGGAGCAGTACTTC; j_call: TRBJ2-7; cdr3_length: 12; v_call: TRBV6-5; clone_size: .; d_call: .
cdr3_aa: CASSLQDGANYGYTF; cdr3_nt: TGTGCCAGCTCACTACAGGATGGGGCTAACTATGGCTACACCTTC; j_call: TRBJ1-2; cdr3_length: 15; v_call: TRBV18; clone_size: .; d_call: .
cdr3_aa: CSPWGNYGYTF; cdr3_nt: TGCAGCCCGTGGGGGAACTATGGCTACACCTTC; j_call: TRBJ1-2; cdr3_length: 11; v_call: TRBV20-1; clone_size: .; d_call: .
cdr3_aa: CASSPPIGGAGVQQFF; cdr3_nt: TGTGCCAGCAGCCCCCCGATCGGGGGCGCTGGTGTACAGCAGTTCTTC; j_call: TRBJ2-1; cdr3_length: 16; v_call: TRBV4-2; clone_size: .; d_call: .
cdr3_aa: CASSPQSGGANNEQFF; cdr3_nt: TGTGCCAGCAGCCCCCAGAGCGGGGGGGCCAACAATGAGCAGTTCTTC; j_call: TRBJ2-1; cdr3_length: 16; v_call: TRBV7-2; clone_size: .; d_call: TRBD2
cdr3_aa: CSVRDSGSTDTQYF; cdr3_nt: TGCAGCGTGAGGGATAGCGGAAGCACAGATACGCAGTATTTT; j_call: TRBJ2-3; cdr3_length: 14; v_call: TRBV29-1; clone_size: once; d_call: .
cdr3_aa: CASSEYSGGNTIYF; cdr3_nt: TGTGCCAGCAGTGAATACAGTGGTGGAAACACCATATATTTT; j_call: TRBJ1-3; cdr3_length: 14; v_call: TRBV2; clone_size: .; d_call: .
cdr3_aa: CASSLSPPLVWRGLGYGYTF; cdr3_nt: TGTGCCAGCAGTTTGAGTCCCCCCCTTGTTTGGAGGGGGCTTGGCTATGGCTACACCTTC; j_call: TRBJ1-2; cdr3_length: 20; v_call: TRBV27; clone_size: .; d_call: TRBD1
cdr3_aa: CASSSGLAGITDTQYF; cdr3_nt: TGTGCCAGCAGCTCGGGACTAGCGGGGATCACAGATACGCAGTATTTT; j_call: TRBJ2-3; cdr3_length: 16; v_call: TRBV5-4; clone_size: .; d_call: TRBD2
cdr3_aa: CASSSRHGTDNSPLHF; cdr3_nt: TGCGCCAGCAGCTCCCGACACGGGACGGATAATTCACCCCTCCACTTT; j_call: TRBJ1-6; cdr3_length: 16; v_call: TRBV5-1; clone_size: .; d_call: .
cdr3_aa: CASSGDINEKLFF; cdr3_nt: TGTGCCAGCTCGGGGGACATTAATGAAAAACTGTTTTTT; j_call: TRBJ1-4; cdr3_length: 13; v_call: TRBV18; clone_size: .; d_call: .
cdr3_aa: CASSYRELSYNEQFF; cdr3_nt: TGTGCCAGCAGCTACAGGGAACTATCCTACAATGAGCAGTTCTTC; j_call: TRBJ2-1; cdr3_length: 15; v_call: TRBV7-2; clone_size: .; d_call: .
cdr3_aa: CASRLDGADQPQHF; cdr3_nt: TGTGCCAGCCGATTGGACGGGGCCGATCAGCCCCAGCATTTT; j_call: TRBJ1-5; cdr3_length: 14; v_call: TRBV19; clone_size: .; d_call: .
cdr3_aa: CASSLTLAGRPGYQETQYF; cdr3_nt: TGTGCCAGCAGTTTAACCCTCGCGGGGCGCCCCGGGTACCAAGAGACCCAGTACTTC; j_call: TRBJ2-5; cdr3_length: 19; v_call: TRBV27; clone_size: .; d_call: .
cdr3_aa: CASSPSGTNTDTQYF; cdr3_nt: TGTGCCAGCAGCCCAAGTGGGACCAACACAGATACGCAGTATTTT; j_call: TRBJ2-3; cdr3_length: 15; v_call: TRBV13; clone_size: .; d_call: .
cdr3_aa: CASSDSSKGTEAFF; cdr3_nt: TGTGCCAGCAGTGACTCGAGTAAGGGGACTGAAGCTTTCTTT; j_call: TRBJ1-1; cdr3_length: 14; v_call: TRBV6-4; clone_size: few; d_call: .
cdr3_aa: CASSQGVAHSPLHF; cdr3_nt: TGTGCCAGCAGCCAGGGGGTAGCGCATTCACCCCTCCACTTT; j_call: TRBJ1-6; cdr3_length: 14; v_call: TRBV14; clone_size: .; d_call: .
cdr3_aa: CASSKIERPGGPDTQYF; cdr3_nt: TGTGCCAGCAGCAAAATAGAGCGGCCCGGGGGCCCAGATACGCAGTATTTT; j_call: TRBJ2-3; cdr3_length: 17; v_call: TRBV7-2; clone_size: .; d_call: .
cdr3_aa: CASTRDRGSTNEKLFF; cdr3_nt: TGTGCCAGCACCAGGGACAGGGGATCGACTAATGAAAAACTGTTTTTT; j_call: TRBJ1-4; cdr3_length: 16; v_call: TRBV7-9; clone_size: few; d_call: TRBD1